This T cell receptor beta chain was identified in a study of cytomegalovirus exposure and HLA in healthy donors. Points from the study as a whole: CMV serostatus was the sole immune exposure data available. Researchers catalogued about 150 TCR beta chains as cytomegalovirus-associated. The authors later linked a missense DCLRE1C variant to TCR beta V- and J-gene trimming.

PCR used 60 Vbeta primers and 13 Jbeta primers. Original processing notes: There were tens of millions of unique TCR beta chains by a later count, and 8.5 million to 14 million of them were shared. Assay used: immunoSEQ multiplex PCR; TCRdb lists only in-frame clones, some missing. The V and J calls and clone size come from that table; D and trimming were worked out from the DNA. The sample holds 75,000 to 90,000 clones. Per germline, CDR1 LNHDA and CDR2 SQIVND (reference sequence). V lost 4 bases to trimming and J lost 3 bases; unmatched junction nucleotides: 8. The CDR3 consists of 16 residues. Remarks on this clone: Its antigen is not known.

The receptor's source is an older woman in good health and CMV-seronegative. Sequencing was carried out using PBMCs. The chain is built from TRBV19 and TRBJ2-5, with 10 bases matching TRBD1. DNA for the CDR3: TGTGCCAGTAGTACCGCCACCGGGACAGGGGAAGAGACCCAGTACTTC. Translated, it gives CASSTATGTGEETQYF.